A single sample is the source of the 4 T cell receptor beta chains below, sequenced in a study of prognosis after radiotherapy for stage I lung cancer. TCR beta CDR3 was amplified from genomic DNA by two-round multiplex PCR. Every TRBV and TRBJ gene had its own specific primer in first-round PCR. Each CDR3 protein is one row after TCRdb ran MiXCR on the multiplex PCR reads. The repertoire holds around 56,000 distinct CDR3 sequences, with more than 25% as singletons. The input for sequencing was PBMCs, taken before or after stereotactic body radiation therapy (not recorded which). The receptor set was obtained from a donor aged 50 or older with non-small cell lung cancer.

This clonotype appeared many times. J is TRBJ1-6 and V is TRBV18, with 12 bases matching TRBD1. The CDR3 runs to 15 residues. In germline, CDR1 is KGHSH, CDR2 LQKENI. V trimming: 3 bases; J trimming: 7 bases; junction bases outside the gene matches: 1. CDR3 protein: CASSPGQGANSPLHF. The CDR3 bases are TGTGCCAGCTCACCGGGACAGGGGGCGAATTCACCCCTCCACTTT.

The J gene is TRBJ1-2, the V gene TRBV6-1; the D is unclear. Trimming shortened V by 2 bases and J by 5 bases, and 12 bases separated the two germline ends. Germline V gives CDR1 MNHNS, CDR2 SASEGT. This CDR3 is 14 amino acids long. The CDR3 DNA reads TGTGCCAGCAGTGAACCGAGGGTGGGGTATGGCTACACCTTC. This encodes CASSEPRVGYGYTF.

CDR3: CASSLRLTSGGSSGQYF. In DNA form, the CDR3 reads TGTGCCAGCAGCCTGCGGCTAACTAGCGGGGGGTCGTCGGGGCAGTACTTC. This sequence joins TRBV5-4 and TRBJ2-7; the match to TRBD2 covers 12 bases. The CDR3 covers 17 residues. The junction had 17 bases not matched to a gene; V was cut back by 4 bases and J by 9 bases. Germline CDR1 is SGHNT and CDR2 is YYREEE (reference sequence).

The table lists this clonotype with many counts. This rearrangement joins TRBV2 to TRBJ2-1; D gene unclear. Germline lookup yields CDR1 SNHLY and CDR2 FYNNEI. V dropped 0 bases and J dropped 3 bases, with 3 bases sitting between them. The CDR3 spans 13 residues. This CDR3 reads CASSEAIYNEQFF. The CDR3 DNA sequence: TGTGCCAGCAGTGAAGCCATCTACAATGAGCAGTTCTTC.